The present T cell receptor beta chain was sequenced within a study of OX40 agonist ivuxolimab in advanced cancers. V was pared by 0 bases and J by 4 bases, with 10 bases between. The germline CDR1 and CDR2 sequences are MNHEY and SVGAGI. The CDR3 has 14 amino acids. A note on this clone: Its antigen is unknown.

Whole-study findings and limits: The average count of expanded clones was higher among CD8+ T cells than among CD4+.

Profiling relied on immunoSEQ multiplex PCR, and the TCRdb table lists in-frame clones only, not all of them. Of roughly 56,000 clones listed, roughly 89% were seen once; the top ten hold approximately 4.3%. Baseline was the first blood sampling point, followed by cycle 4 day 1 and cycle 7 day 1. The chain has TRBV6-5 and TRBJ2-7, with unresolved D. The TCR sequence derives from an adult with an advanced solid tumor such as melanoma, head and neck, liver or kidney cancer. The sample here was CD4+ or CD8+ T cells sorted from blood, taken in a trial of the OX40 agonist ivuxolimab. DNA for the CDR3: TGTGCCAGCAGTTACTCGGACGGTTTATACGAGCAGTACTTC. Encoded protein: CASSYSDGLYEQYF.